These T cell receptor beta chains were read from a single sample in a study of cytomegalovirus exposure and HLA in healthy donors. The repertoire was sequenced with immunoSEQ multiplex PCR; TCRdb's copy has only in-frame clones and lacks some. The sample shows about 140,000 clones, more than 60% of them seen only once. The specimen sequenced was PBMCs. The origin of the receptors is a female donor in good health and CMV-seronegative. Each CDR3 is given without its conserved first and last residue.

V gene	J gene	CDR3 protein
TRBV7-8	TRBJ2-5	ASSSSGLRETQY
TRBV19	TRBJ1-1	ASRLGREGRNTEAF
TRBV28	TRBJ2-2	ASSPAGVAGELF
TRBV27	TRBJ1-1	ASRHLGDRVLTEAF
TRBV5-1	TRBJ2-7	ASSLAGSYEQY
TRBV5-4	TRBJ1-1	ASGSGGRNTEAF
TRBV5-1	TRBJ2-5	ASSVGTSGYQETQY
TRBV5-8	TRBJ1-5	ASSLGQGSRNQPQH
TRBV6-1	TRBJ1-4	ASSETIPRDTGTLVLF
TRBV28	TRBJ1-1	ASTKRGNTEAF
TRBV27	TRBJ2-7	ASSFSRGTSGSQQY
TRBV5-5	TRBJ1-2	ASISLGESNGYT
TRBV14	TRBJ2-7	ASSIQGYEQY
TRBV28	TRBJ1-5	ASTDSISNQPQH
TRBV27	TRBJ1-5	ASLQAPGQPQH
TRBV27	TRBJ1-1	ASSSLGQGAWNTEAF
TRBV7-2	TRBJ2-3	ASSLGERRRTDTQY
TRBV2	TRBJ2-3	ASAGQGSDTQY
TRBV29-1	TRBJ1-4	SVSSQGLREKLF
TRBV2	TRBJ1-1	ASSEGAGRTGTEAF
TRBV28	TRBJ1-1	AGSFLGESTEAF
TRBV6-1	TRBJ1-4	ASSETTGCLLF
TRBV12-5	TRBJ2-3	ASGLVPLGGRYTDTQY
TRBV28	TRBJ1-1	ATIDSSGTEAF
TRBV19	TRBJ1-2	ASSREPSPYGYT
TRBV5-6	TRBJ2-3	ASSLASGDTQY
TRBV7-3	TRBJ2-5	ASSLTGGQETQY
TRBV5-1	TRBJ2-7	ASSFGGAVISDEQY
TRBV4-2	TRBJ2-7	ASSLKTGYKEEQY
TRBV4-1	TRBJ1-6	ASSQDADRGSPLH
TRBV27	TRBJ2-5	ASSSGLHQETQY
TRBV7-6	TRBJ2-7	ASSLVGTGAPGISYEQY
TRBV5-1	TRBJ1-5	ASSPLAGTNQPQH
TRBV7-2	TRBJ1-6	ASRDSYNSPLH
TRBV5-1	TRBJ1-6	ASRRGQGAWIDSPLH
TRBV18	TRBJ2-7	ASSPPLASGSGEQY
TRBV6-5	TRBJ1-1	ASSYSGTGEAF
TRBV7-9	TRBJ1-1	ASSLIPGQSTEAF
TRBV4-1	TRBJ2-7	ASTATTGTRTPREY
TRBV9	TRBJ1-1	ASSVTGYTEAF
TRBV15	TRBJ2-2	ATRDSNTGELF
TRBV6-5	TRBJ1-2	ASGTGGLSYGYT